The source of this TCR beta chain is a study of beta chain features in type 1 diabetes. This clone was seen a few times. Its specificity is unknown. Every donor had blood drawn once into heparin, approximately 0.11 L on average. The study's findings and limits: A possible short-template PCR bias applies equally to patients and controls.

The CDR3 length is 16 residues. Trimming removed 0 bases from V and 8 bases from J, with 17 bases in between. CDR1 is LGHNA and CDR2 is YNFKEQ in the germline V gene. The whole isolated RNA underwent reverse transcription, so sequencing captured expressed TCRB transcripts. Profiled with immunoSEQ multiplex PCR; TCRdb holds only in-frame clones, not every one. The sample records 200,000 to 250,000 clones, approximately 11% being singletons. The J gene is TRBJ2-1, the V gene TRBV4-2; D possibly corresponds to TRBD2 (5 bases). The material sequenced was central memory CD4+ T cells from blood. This clonotype was obtained from a man aged 18 to 29 in good health. CDR3 bases: TGTGCCAGCAGCCAAGAGGCTAGCCGAGCAGGCGATGAGCAGTTCTTC. Translated, it gives CASSQEASRAGDEQFF.